This passage covers 2 T cell receptor beta chains from one sample sequenced in a study of shared clonotypes between healthy human individuals. Profiled with immunoSEQ multiplex PCR; TCRdb holds only in-frame clones, not every one. The sample lists about 680,000 clones, 90% to 95% occurring once. Selected positively for CCR7 and CD45RO-negative, naive CD8 cells excluded terminally differentiated effector memory CD45RA+ cells. The sequencing input was naive CD8+ T cells sorted from blood. Receptor source: a man aged 30 to 45 in good health.

V is TRBV7-9 and J is TRBJ1-1; D not resolved. This CDR3 region has 13 residues. V lost 7 bases, J lost 1 base, and 10 bases lay in between. The germline V gene has CDR1 SEHNR and CDR2 FQNEAQ (reference sequence). In nucleotides, the CDR3 is TGTGCCAGCACCCCTAGCGGGAACACTGAAGCTTTCTTT. Its protein product is CASTPSGNTEAFF.

With respect to this clone: Different DNA sequences within this sample yield the same CDR3. The chain joins TRBV12-5 to TRBJ1-1; D gene ambiguous. The CDR3 spans 11 residues. V was clipped by 5 bases and J by 4 bases, with 5 bases between them. CDR1 and CDR2 (germline): LGHNT, FRNRAP. This CDR3 reads CASGLGTEAFF. The CDR3 DNA reads TGTGCTAGTGGTCTTGGCACTGAAGCTTTCTTT.